The T cell receptor (beta chain) described here comes from a study of T cells in women clearing cervical HPV infection. General observations from the study: Repertoire richness, not evenness, was significantly elevated in CIN3+ cases versus controls. Cases and controls were distinguished at AUC around 0.87 by richness and V genes. Cases carried less TRBV6-7 than controls: about 0.1% versus 0.15%.

Cervical HPV DNA detected by MY09/MY11 PCR, typed by dot-blot. TCRdb keeps only in-frame clones here, not all; method: immunoSEQ multiplex PCR. This sample's clone table lists some 25,000 clones. Turning to this clone: What it binds is not known. The missing CDR3 end, 3 residues past where the read stops, is filled in from the germline J gene.

The trim removed 4 bases at V and 4 bases at J, leaving 5 bases unmatched. The CDR3 covers 13 residues. Germline CDR1 SGHKS, CDR2 YYEKEE (reference sequence). The specimen was blood buffy coat. The J gene is TRBJ2-7, the V gene TRBV5-5; 7 bases match TRBD1. The origin of this receptor is a woman between 18 and 69 years old with a cervical HPV16 infection that either progressed to CIN3+ or cleared (not recorded which). The CDR3 DNA, read in part, is TGTGCCAGCAGCCAACTACAGGGGTACGAG. This sequence encodes CASSQLQGYE. The entire CDR3 sequence reads CASSQLQGYEQYF.